This T cell receptor (beta chain) was sequenced during a study of T cell responses to AZD1222 COVID-19 vaccine. A word on this clone: Its target is not known.

Profiled with immunoSEQ multiplex PCR; TCRdb holds only in-frame clones, not every one. In the table there are roughly 120,000 clones, about nine tenths of which are singletons. Study-wide findings and caveats: Clonal diversity was possibly underestimated; the donors were predominantly white British and more often female. Mapped onto spike, vaccine-associated CD4 TCRs spanned it and were dominant at 160-218 and 743-854. Two AZD1222 administrations were followed by greater Spike-specific TCR breadth and depth.

The clonotype originates from an adult in good health. Sequenced here: peripheral blood, sampled on day 0 of AZD1222 vaccination.

The CDR3 loop reads CASSPGLEEQYF. The CDR3 DNA sequence: TGTGCCAGCAGCCCGGGGTTGGAGGAGCAGTACTTC. The chain carries TRBV5-4 and TRBJ2-7, with D possibly being TRBD2 (5 bases). Deletions cut 4 bases from V and 7 bases from J, with 12 bases between. The CDR3 runs to 12 residues. Germline V CDR1 and CDR2: SGHNT, YYREEE (reference sequence).